The 29 T cell receptor beta chains reported below all come from one sample, sequenced in a study of human T cells and chemical hapten exposure. Noted time point: patch test 2, 6 weeks after DPC sensitization. Treatment of the sample: therapeutic diphenylcyclopropenone sensitization with weekly scalp DPC. Via MiXCR, TCRdb re-called the RACE reads, giving one row per CDR3 protein. The sample contains a few hundred thousand distinct CDR3 sequences, around 6% of which appear only once. The starting material was whole blood, obtained in connection with sensitization to the hapten diphenylcyclopropenone (DPC). The origin of the receptors is a woman aged 18-35 years with alopecia areata. Some clones in this sample may be carry-over from other donors' samples.

J is TRBJ1-4 and V is TRBV6-5; D might be TRBD1 (5 bases). V was trimmed by 2 bases and J by 8 bases, leaving 12 bases between them. Germline V gene sequence: CDR1 MNHEY, CDR2 SVGAGI. The CDR3 sequence is 14 residues long. CDR3 region: CASSYTAGEEKLFF. CDR3 nucleotides: TGTGCCAGCAGTTACACAGCGGGGGAAGAAAAACTGTTTTTT.

This clonotype has just a few counts. V usage is TRBV6-6 and J usage is TRBJ2-3; no clear D gene. Germline values: CDR1 MNHNY, CDR2 SVGAGI (reference sequence). The CDR3 covers 13 residues. Trimming took off 4 bases at V and 1 base at J, with 6 bases between the two ends. The CDR3 reads CASSSEGTDTQYF. CDR3 coding DNA: TGTGCCAGCAGTTCCGAGGGCACAGATACGCAGTATTTT.

The DNA of the CDR3 is TGTGCCAGCAGTGGGGGCCTGGGCACCCACACAGATACGCAGTATTTT. Translating gives CASSGGLGTHTDTQYF. V and J are TRBV6-5 and TRBJ2-3; perhaps TRBD1 as D (6 bases). The CDR3 extends over 16 amino acids. In germline, CDR1 is MNHEY, CDR2 SVGAGI. V lost 5 bases to trimming and J lost 2 bases, with 17 bases between them.

In this sample, this clonotype turned up many times. This chain connects TRBV5-6 to TRBJ1-1; D is ambiguous. Per the germline V gene, CDR1 is SGHDT and CDR2 is YYEEEE. V was shortened by 1 base and J by 4 bases, with 8 bases between the two germline ends. This CDR3 has 13 amino acids. The CDR3 DNA follows: TGTGCCAGCAGCTTGTACAGTATCACTGAAGCTTTCTTT. It specifies CASSLYSITEAFF.

This chain connects TRBV2 to TRBJ2-7; a possible D gene is TRBD1 (6 bases). V was pared by 6 bases and J by 7 bases, with 16 bases between. CDR1 SNHLY and CDR2 FYNNEI come from the germline V gene. CDR3 length equals 13 residues. CDR3 DNA sequence: TGTGCCAGCAGCAATCAGGGGACGGATGAGCAGTACTTC. This sequence encodes CASSNQGTDEQYF.

The table lists this clonotype with many counts. J is TRBJ1-3 and V is TRBV7-2; D unclear. CDR3 size: 15 residues. The germline CDR1 and CDR2 sequences are SGHTA and FQGNSA. V was pared by 1 base and J by 4 bases, with 11 bases between. CDR3 sequence reads: CASSLDPLGGNTIYF. In DNA, the CDR3 is TGTGCCAGCAGCTTAGACCCTTTAGGCGGAAACACCATATATTTT.

This clonotype was counted a few times. This chain connects TRBV12-3 or TRBV12-4 to TRBJ2-5, with 7 bases that match TRBD2. V shed 5 bases, J shed 4 bases, and the junction held 7 bases outside the gene matches. The CDR3 is 14 amino acids. Here the CDR3 DNA reads TGTGCCAGCAGTCTCCTACTAGCGTCAGAGACCCAGTACTTC. Translation gives CASSLLLASETQYF.

In this sample, this clonotype turned up many times. The V call is TRBV2, the J call TRBJ2-7; possible D gene TRBD1, 5 bases. The CDR3 runs 12 residues. Between the trimmed V and J ends, which lost 6 bases and 4 bases, there was a span of 10 bases. CDR1 and CDR2 (germline): SNHLY, FYNNEI. CDR3 nucleotide sequence: TGTGCCAGCAGGGCCGACAGTTACGAGCAGTACTTC. It codes for CASRADSYEQYF. The full variable domain, rest sourced from reference TRBV2 and TRBJ2-7, is EPEVTQTPSHQVTQMGQEVILRCVPISNHLYFYWYRQILGQKVEFLVSFYNNEISEKSEIFDDQFSVERPDGSNFTLKIRSTKLEDSAMYFCASRADSYEQYFGPGTRLTVT.

The rearrangement joins TRBV6-2 or TRBV6-3 to TRBJ2-1; 12 bases agree with TRBD2. Germline-derived CDR1 and CDR2 are MNHEY and SVGEGT. Losses at the gene ends were 6 bases for V and 2 bases for J; bases not matched to a gene: 5. The CDR3 sequence is 16 residues long. Here the CDR3 reads CASRHLAGGTYNEQFF. CDR3 sequence (DNA): TGTGCCAGCAGACACCTAGCGGGGGGGACCTACAATGAGCAGTTCTTC.

This clonotype was counted only a few times. The rearrangement links TRBV4-2 to TRBJ2-3, with 13 bases fitting TRBD2. The V gene end was trimmed by 6 bases and the J gene end by 4 bases; junction bases not matched to a gene: 7. The CDR3 consists of 16 residues. The germline gives CDR1 LGHNA, CDR2 YNFKEQ. The DNA for the CDR3 is TGTGCCAGCAGTCATGTTACTAGCGGGGGGGCAGATACGCAGTATTTT. It encodes CASSHVTSGGADTQYF.

The J gene is TRBJ1-5, the V gene TRBV24-1; D is unresolved. CDR1 and CDR2 (germline): KGHDR, SFDVKD. The CDR3 has 13 residues. Trimming pared 5 bases from V and 3 bases from J, leaving 7 bases between. The CDR3 region is CATSAGYNQPQHF. CDR3 bases: TGTGCCACCAGTGCTGGTTACAATCAGCCCCAGCATTTT.

This clonotype appeared many times. The rearrangement joins TRBV4-1 to TRBJ2-7; D is unresolved. V was cut by 2 bases and J by 0 bases, with 5 bases left in between. From germline, CDR1 is MGHRA and CDR2 YSYEKL. There are 13 residues in the CDR3. The CDR3 loop reads CASSQPSSYEQYF. For the CDR3, the DNA is TGCGCCAGCAGCCAACCGAGCTCCTACGAGCAGTACTTC.

The chain has TRBV20-1 and TRBJ2-1, with D perhaps TRBD1 or TRBD2 (5 bases each). V was cut by 3 bases and J by 3 bases, with 12 bases left in between. The CDR3 extends over 14 amino acids. The germline CDR1 and CDR2 sequences are DFQATT and SNEGSKA (reference sequence). The CDR3 loop reads CSASVQDFYNEQFF. CDR3 DNA: TGCAGTGCTAGCGTACAGGACTTCTACAATGAGCAGTTCTTC.

This clonotype was recorded many times. The chain uses TRBV27 and TRBJ1-5; D remains unclear. The length of the CDR3 is 15 residues. Germline CDR1 reads MNHEY; CDR2 reads SMNVEV (reference sequence). V dropped 2 bases and J dropped 0 bases, with 8 bases sitting between them. The DNA of the CDR3 is TGTGCCAGCAGTTTAGGGCAGTATAGCAATCAGCCCCAGCATTTT. As protein: CASSLGQYSNQPQHF.

This clonotype occurred many times. The chain joins TRBV12-3 or TRBV12-4 to TRBJ1-1; D is unresolved. With 3 bases removed from V and 3 bases from J, the gap between germline ends came to 8 bases. The CDR3 totals 13 residues. CDR3 residues: CASSFQVHTEAFF. In nucleotides, the CDR3 is TGTGCCAGCAGTTTTCAGGTTCACACTGAAGCTTTCTTT.

This clonotype has at least ten counts. The chain has TRBV6-5 and TRBJ2-3; TRBD1 or TRBD2 may be the D gene (6 bases each). The V end lost 6 bases, the J end lost 4 bases, and 14 bases lay between the germline ends. This CDR3 comprises 14 residues. Germline values: CDR1 MNHEY, CDR2 SVGAGI. The CDR3 coding sequence is TGTGCCAGCAGGTCCCCGGGGGCAGCAGATACGCAGTATTTT. Amino acids: CASRSPGAADTQYF.

The chain recombines TRBV20-1 with TRBJ2-7, with a tentative D call TRBD1 (6 bases). V was shortened by 1 base and J by 6 bases, with 13 bases between the two germline ends. Germline-derived CDR1 and CDR2 are DFQATT and SNEGSKA (reference sequence). The CDR3 totals 13 residues. CDR3 residues: CSARVQGVFEQYF. The CDR3 DNA reads TGCAGTGCTAGAGTACAGGGCGTTTTCGAGCAGTACTTC.

Many counts were recorded for this clonotype. The genes are TRBV10-3 and TRBJ2-3, with 11 bases fitting TRBD2. Trimming at V came to 7 bases and at J to 5 bases, leaving 5 bases not matched to a gene. CDR1 ENHRY and CDR2 SYGVKD come from the germline V gene. The CDR3 extends over 14 amino acids. CDR3 loop: CAITHGTSGDTQYF. The CDR3 DNA follows: TGTGCCATCACCCACGGGACTAGCGGAGATACGCAGTATTTT.

This clonotype was counted a few times. This chain uses TRBV21-1 with TRBJ2-5; TRBD1 reflects the table's D call only, with no check against the DNA. TRBV21-1 represents a pseudogene. The CDR3 loop spans 14 amino acids. The CDR3 protein is CASTKGPQGETQYF. The CDR3 DNA reads as TGTGCCAGCACCAAGGGGCCTCAAGGAGAGACCCAGTACTTC.

Ten or more counts support this clonotype. The chain recombines TRBV7-9 with TRBJ2-3; D not resolved. This CDR3 has 16 residues. Germline values: CDR1 SEHNR, CDR2 FQNEAQ (reference sequence). The V and J ends lost 4 bases and 0 bases respectively, with 14 bases between them. This CDR3 is CASSSRTYTSTDTQYF. The CDR3 bases are TGTGCCAGCAGCTCCCGGACGTACACTAGCACAGATACGCAGTATTTT.

At least ten counts were recorded for this clonotype. V and J are TRBV7-6 and TRBJ2-2; perhaps TRBD1 as D (5 bases). Germline CDR1 and CDR2: SGHVS and FNYEAQ. This CDR3 is built from 13 residues. Between the trimmed V and J ends, which lost 5 bases and 6 bases, there was a span of 10 bases. The CDR3 loop reads CASSPQGPGELFF. The CDR3, as DNA: TGTGCCAGCAGCCCTCAGGGTCCCGGGGAGCTGTTTTTT.

This clonotype was recorded at least ten times. The chain couples TRBV28 to TRBJ1-2; D is undetermined. The CDR3 loop spans 20 amino acids. With 3 bases removed from V and 0 bases from J, the gap between germline ends came to 26 bases. CDR1 is MDHEN and CDR2 is SYDVKM in the germline V gene. The CDR3 reads CASSFFLDQLRVETNYGYTF. The CDR3 DNA follows: TGTGCCAGCAGTTTTTTCCTCGATCAGTTAAGGGTGGAGACTAACTATGGCTACACCTTC.

This clonotype was seen repeatedly, ten times or more. The chain carries TRBV7-2 and TRBJ1-6, with 7 positions matching TRBD1. The V and J ends lost 1 base and 7 bases, in that order; junction bases with no gene match: 7. The CDR3 extends over 16 amino acids. Germline assignment: CDR1 SGHTA and CDR2 FQGNSA. This CDR3 reads CASSLGNTGDNSPLHF. CDR3 DNA: TGTGCCAGCAGCTTAGGGAATACAGGGGACAATTCACCCCTCCACTTT.

The chain recombines TRBV20-1 with TRBJ2-3; D gene unclear. This CDR3 spans 14 amino acids. Deletions cut 5 bases from V and 3 bases from J, with 15 bases between. Germline V gene data show CDR1 as DFQATT and CDR2 as SNEGSKA (reference sequence). The CDR3 spells CSAYSSLGTDTQYF. Written as DNA, the CDR3 is TGCAGTGCTTATTCATCGCTCGGGACAGATACGCAGTATTTT.

In nucleotides, the CDR3 is TGTGCCAGCAGCCGCCCAGGGGACACTGAAGCTTTCTTT. Protein product: CASSRPGDTEAFF. V usage is TRBV6-5 and J usage is TRBJ1-1; possible D gene TRBD1, 6 bases. Trimming removed 6 bases at V and 3 bases at J, with 11 bases between. Germline V CDR1 and CDR2: MNHEY, SVGAGI. The CDR3 is 13 residues long.

The sample holds many counts of this clonotype. The rearrangement joins TRBV4-3 to TRBJ1-1; TRBD1 matches 8 bases. V trimming: 0 bases; J trimming: 4 bases; junction bases outside the gene matches: 13. The CDR3 loop spans 18 amino acids. CDR1 and CDR2 from the germline V gene are LGHNA and YSLEER. DNA of the CDR3: TGCGCCAGCAGCCAAGATTATGCAGGGGGCGTCTTGGGCACTGAAGCTTTCTTT. As protein: CASSQDYAGGVLGTEAFF.

The chain recombines TRBV6-5 with TRBJ2-1; 10 bases are shared with TRBD2. This CDR3 has 16 residues. Germline-derived CDR1 and CDR2 are MNHEY and SVGAGI. V dropped 4 bases and J dropped 1; count of bases not matched to a gene: 4. The CDR3 DNA reads TGTGCCAGCAGTTCTTCACTAGCGGGGTCCTACAATGAGCAGTTCTTC. Amino acid sequence: CASSSSLAGSYNEQFF.

The table lists this clonotype with a few counts. V and J are TRBV7-6 and TRBJ2-5, with 10 positions matching TRBD2. The CDR3 loop spans 16 amino acids. Germline V gene lookup returns CDR1 SGHVS and CDR2 FNYEAQ. V lost 2 bases to trimming and J lost 1 base; unmatched junction nucleotides: 4. The CDR3 loop reads CASSLFASGGQETQYF. The CDR3 DNA follows: TGTGCCAGCAGCTTATTTGCTAGCGGGGGCCAAGAGACCCAGTACTTC.

The chain combines TRBV9 with TRBJ2-3, with a tentative D call TRBD2 (7 bases). Germline V CDR1 and CDR2: SGDLS, YYNGEE. The CDR3 extends over 15 amino acids. V lost 0 bases to trimming and J lost 4 bases, with 12 bases between them. CDR3 protein: CASSVAGGFPDTQYF. The DNA of the CDR3 is TGTGCCAGCAGCGTAGCGGGGGGCTTCCCAGATACGCAGTATTTT. Variable domain in full (rest from reference TRBV9 and TRBJ2-3): DSGVTQTPKHLITATGQRVTLRCSPRSGDLSVYWYQQSLDQGLQFLIQYYNGEERAKGNILERFSAQQFPDLHSELNLSSLELGDSALYFCASSVAGGFPDTQYFGPGTRLTVL.